The subject of this entry is one TCR beta chain. This record comes from a study of blood T cell repertoires in COVID-19. The overall study: Samples representing acute and convalescent COVID-19 were sourced from the United States, Italy and Spain. Sources were T cells, B-cell-depleted T cells, or PBMCs; the material itself was cDNA or gDNA.

As originally analysed: From reference gene primer amplification, estimates of nucleated cell counts were derived. Sequencing was performed with immunoSEQ multiplex PCR; in TCRdb, only in-frame clones are kept and a portion is missing. The DNA gave D and trimming, while V, J and clone size come from that table. The sample includes 150,000 or so clones, 77% of them seen just once. Germline V gene sequence: CDR1 LGHNA, CDR2 YNFKEQ. V lost 1 base and J lost 2, with 12 bases in between. This CDR3 has 15 residues. The chain joins TRBV4-2 to TRBJ2-7; D is perhaps TRBD2 (6 bases). The receptor was derived from a woman in her forties or fifties with active or convalescent COVID-19. Sequencing used peripheral blood. CDR3 DNA: TGTGCCAGCAGCCAAGGTCGGGACTTAACCTACGAGCAGTACTTC. Translated: CASSQGRDLTYEQYF.